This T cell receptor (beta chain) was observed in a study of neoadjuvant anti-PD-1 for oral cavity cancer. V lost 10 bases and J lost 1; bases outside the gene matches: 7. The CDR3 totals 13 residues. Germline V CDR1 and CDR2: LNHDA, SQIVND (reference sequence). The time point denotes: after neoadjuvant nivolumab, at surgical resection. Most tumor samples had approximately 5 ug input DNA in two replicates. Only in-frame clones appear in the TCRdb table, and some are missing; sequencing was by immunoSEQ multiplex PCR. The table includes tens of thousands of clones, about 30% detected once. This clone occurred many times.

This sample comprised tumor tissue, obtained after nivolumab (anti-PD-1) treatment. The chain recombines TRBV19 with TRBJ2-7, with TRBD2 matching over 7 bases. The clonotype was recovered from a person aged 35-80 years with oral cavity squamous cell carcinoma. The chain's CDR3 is CATRLAGSYEQYF. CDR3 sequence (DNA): TGTGCCACTAGACTAGCCGGATCCTACGAGCAGTACTTC.